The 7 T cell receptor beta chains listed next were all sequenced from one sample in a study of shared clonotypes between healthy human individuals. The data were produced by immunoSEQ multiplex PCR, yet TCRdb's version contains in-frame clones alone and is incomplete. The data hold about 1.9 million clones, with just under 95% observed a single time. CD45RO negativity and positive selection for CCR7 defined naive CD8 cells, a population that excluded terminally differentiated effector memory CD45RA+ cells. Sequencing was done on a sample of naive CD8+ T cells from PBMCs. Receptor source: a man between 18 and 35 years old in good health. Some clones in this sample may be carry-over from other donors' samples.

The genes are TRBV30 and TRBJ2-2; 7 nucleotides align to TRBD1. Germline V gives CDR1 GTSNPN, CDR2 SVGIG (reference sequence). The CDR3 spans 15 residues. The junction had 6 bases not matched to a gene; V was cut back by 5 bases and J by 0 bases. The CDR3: CAWATGVTNTGELFF. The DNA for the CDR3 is TGTGCCTGGGCTACAGGGGTTACGAACACCGGGGAGCTGTTTTTT.

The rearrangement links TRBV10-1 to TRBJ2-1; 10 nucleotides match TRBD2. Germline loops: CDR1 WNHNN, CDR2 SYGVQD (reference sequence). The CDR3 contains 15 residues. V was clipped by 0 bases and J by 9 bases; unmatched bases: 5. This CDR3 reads CASSESRTSGVEQFF. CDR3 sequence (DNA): TGCGCCAGCAGTGAGTCTAGGACTAGCGGAGTTGAGCAGTTCTTC.

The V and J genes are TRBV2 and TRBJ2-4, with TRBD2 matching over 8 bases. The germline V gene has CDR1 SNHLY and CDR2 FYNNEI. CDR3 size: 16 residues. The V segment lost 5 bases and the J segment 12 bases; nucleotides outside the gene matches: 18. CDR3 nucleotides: TGTGCCAGCAGTTCCCTTGTTAGCGGGATAGCCAGTAATCAGTACTTC. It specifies CASSSLVSGIASNQYF.

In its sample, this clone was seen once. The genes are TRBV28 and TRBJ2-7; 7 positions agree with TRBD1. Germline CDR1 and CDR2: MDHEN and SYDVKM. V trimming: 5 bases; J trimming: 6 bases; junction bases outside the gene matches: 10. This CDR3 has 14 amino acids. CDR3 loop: CASSRRDRFSEQYF. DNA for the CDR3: TGTGCCAGCAGTCGCCGGGACAGATTTTCCGAGCAGTACTTC.

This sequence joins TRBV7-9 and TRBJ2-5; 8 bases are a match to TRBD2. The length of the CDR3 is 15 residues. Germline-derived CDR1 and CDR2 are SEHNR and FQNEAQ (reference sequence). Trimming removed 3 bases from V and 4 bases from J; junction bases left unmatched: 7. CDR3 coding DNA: TGTGCCAGCAGCTTCAGGGGACTAGGGGGAGAGACCCAGTACTTC. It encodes CASSFRGLGGETQYF.

The CDR3: CSAPRGTQYF. DNA of the CDR3: TGCAGCGCTCCCCGGGGGACCCAGTACTTC. This chain joins TRBV29-1 and TRBJ2-5; tentatively, D is TRBD2 (5 bases). This CDR3 region has 10 residues. Trimming took 7 bases from V and 7 from J, leaving 10 bases between them. Germline V gene sequence: CDR1 SQVTM, CDR2 ANQGSEA.

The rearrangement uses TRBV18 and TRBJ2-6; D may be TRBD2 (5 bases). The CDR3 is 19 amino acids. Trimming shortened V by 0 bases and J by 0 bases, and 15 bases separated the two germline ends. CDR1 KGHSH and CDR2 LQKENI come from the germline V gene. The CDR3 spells CASSPPQKLDFSGANVLTF. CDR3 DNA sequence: TGTGCCAGCTCACCACCCCAAAAACTGGACTTCTCTGGGGCCAACGTCCTGACTTTC. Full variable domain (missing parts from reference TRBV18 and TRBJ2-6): NAGVMQNPRHLVRRRGQEARLRCSPMKGHSHVYWYRQLPEEGLKFMVYLQKENIIDESGMPKERFSAEFPKEGPSILRIQQVVRGDSAAYFCASSPPQKLDFSGANVLTFGAGSRLTVL.